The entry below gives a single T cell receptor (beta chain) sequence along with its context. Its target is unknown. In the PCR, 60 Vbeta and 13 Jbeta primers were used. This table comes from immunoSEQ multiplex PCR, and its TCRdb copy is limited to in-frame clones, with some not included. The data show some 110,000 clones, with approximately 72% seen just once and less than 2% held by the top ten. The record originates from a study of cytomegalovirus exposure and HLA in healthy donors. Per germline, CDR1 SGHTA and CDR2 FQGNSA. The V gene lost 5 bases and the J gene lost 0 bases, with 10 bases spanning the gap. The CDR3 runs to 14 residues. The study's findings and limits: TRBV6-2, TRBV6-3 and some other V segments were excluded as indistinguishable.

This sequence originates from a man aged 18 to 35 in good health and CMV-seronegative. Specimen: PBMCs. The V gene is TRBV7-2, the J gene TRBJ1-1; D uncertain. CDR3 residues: CASSQGRLNTEAFF. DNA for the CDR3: TGTGCCAGCAGCCAAGGGAGGCTGAACACTGAAGCTTTCTTT.